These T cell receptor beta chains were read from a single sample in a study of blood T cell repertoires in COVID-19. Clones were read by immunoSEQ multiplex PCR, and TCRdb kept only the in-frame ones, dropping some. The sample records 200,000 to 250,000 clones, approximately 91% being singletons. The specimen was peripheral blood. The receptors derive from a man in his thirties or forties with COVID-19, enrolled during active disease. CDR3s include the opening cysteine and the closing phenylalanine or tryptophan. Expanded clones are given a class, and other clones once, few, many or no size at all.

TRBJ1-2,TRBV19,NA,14,CASSIVGTGFGYTF
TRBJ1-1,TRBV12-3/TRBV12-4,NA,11,CASSRGGFAFF
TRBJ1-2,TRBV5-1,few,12,CASSPKTGQYTF
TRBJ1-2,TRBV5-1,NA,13,CASSSQGGDGYTF
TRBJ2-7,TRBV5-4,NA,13,CASSPAGSYEQYF
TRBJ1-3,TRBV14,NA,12,CASSRTQVTIYF
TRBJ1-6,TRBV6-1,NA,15,CASSEVRPDDSPLHF
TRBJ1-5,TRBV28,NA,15,CASSPPDRAFQPQHF
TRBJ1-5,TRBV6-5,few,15,CASSLGVTSNQPQHF
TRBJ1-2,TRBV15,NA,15,CATSRDRGSDYGYTF
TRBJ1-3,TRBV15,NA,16,CATSYSQQGGGNTIYF
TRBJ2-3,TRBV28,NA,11,CASSSRDTQYF
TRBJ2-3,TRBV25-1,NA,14,CASSDPGGTDTQYF
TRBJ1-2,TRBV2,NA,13,CASSLQGGDGYTF
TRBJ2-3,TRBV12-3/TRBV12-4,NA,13,CASSIPGSDTQYF
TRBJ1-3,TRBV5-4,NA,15,CASSLEGASGNTIYF
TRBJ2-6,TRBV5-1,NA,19,CASSTGTGQGAAGANVLTF
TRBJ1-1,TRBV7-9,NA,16,CASSLRGQGLNTEAFF
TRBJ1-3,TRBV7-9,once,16,CASSFIDGASGNTIYF
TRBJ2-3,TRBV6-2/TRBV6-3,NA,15,CASSYKRGSTDTQYF
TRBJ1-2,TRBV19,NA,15,CASSITQPLRGGYTF
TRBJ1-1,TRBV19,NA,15,CASNKRTGTNTEAFF
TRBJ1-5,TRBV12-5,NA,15,CASGSETAVIEPQHF
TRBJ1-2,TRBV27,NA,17,CASSRSGQGGGDYGYTF
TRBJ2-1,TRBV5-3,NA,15,CARNAQGLEYNEQFF
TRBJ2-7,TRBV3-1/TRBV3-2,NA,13,CASTVGGSYEQYF
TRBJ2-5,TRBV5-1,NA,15,CASSLALDSPETQYF
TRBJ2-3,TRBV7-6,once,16,CASTPGGGTSTDTQYF
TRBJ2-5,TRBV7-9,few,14,CASSTGQGQETQYF
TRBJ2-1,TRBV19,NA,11,CASSREREQFF
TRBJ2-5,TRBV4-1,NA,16,CASSQGQRGGQETQYF
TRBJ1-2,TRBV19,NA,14,CASSGPGGLHGYTF
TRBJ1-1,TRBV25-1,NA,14,CASSSHGTNTEAFF
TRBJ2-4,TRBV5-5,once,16,CASSLGGDVAKNIQYF
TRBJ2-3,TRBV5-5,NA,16,CASSRRLAGSTDTQYF
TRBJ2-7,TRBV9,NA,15,CASSEGVGSSYEQYF
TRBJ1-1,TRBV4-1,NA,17,CASSHRDSVMMNTEAFF
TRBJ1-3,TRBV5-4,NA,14,CASSWSGAGNTIYF
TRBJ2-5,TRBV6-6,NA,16,CASSYGLAGVGETQYF
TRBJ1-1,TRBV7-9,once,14,CASSLEGRRTEAFF
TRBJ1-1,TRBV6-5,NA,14,CASRPQGANTEAFF
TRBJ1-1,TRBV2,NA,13,CASRVTWNTEAFF
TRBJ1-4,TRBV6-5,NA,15,CASSYGGTTGEKLFF
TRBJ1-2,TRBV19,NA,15,CASRPGQGGNYGYTF
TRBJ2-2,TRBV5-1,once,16,CASREERGFNTGELFF
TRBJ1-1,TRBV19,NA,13,CASSGGRNTEAFF
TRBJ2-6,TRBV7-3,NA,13,CASRGVGANVLTF
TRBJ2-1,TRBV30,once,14,CAWRTSGSYNEQFF
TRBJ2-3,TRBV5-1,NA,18,CASSLGLAGLLDTDTQYF
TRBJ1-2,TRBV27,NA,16,CASSLRGQEQIYGYTF
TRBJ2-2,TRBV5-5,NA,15,CASSPGGVRDGELFF
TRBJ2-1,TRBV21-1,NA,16,CASSKEVGGPDNEQFF
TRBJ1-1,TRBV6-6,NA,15,CASSTLDRGFTEAFF
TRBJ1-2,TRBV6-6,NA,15,CASSYSMEASYGYTF
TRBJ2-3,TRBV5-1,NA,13,CASRTREEDTQYF
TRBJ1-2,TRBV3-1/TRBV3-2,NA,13,CASGGEAGYGYTF
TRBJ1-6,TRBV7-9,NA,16,CASSPGLSSYNSPLHF
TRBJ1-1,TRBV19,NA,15,CASSIAPGANTEAFF
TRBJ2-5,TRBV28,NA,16,CASSLFFGMRQETQYF
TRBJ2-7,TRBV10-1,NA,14,CASSESGQGHEQYF